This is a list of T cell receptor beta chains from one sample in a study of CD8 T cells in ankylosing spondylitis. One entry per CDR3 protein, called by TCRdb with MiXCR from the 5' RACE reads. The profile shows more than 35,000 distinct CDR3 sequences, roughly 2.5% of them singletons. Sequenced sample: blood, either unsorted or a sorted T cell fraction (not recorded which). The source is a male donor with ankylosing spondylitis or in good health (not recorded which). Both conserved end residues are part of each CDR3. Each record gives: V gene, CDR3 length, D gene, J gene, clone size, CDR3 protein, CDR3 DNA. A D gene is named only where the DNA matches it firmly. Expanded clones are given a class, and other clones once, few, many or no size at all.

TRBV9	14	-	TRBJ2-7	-	CASSVRPVIGEQYF	TGTGCCAGCAGCGTAAGACCCGTCATTGGGGAGCAGTACTTC
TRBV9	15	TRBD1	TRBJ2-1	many	CASSVGTGVYNEQFF	TGTGCCAGCAGCGTTGGGACAGGGGTCTACAATGAGCAGTTCTTC
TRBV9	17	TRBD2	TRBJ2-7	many	CASSGGGLAGGSYEQYF	TGTGCCAGCAGCGGGGGAGGACTAGCGGGAGGCTCCTACGAGCAGTACTTC
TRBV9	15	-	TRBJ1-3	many	CASSVSEISGNTIYF	TGTGCCAGCAGCGTATCAGAGATCTCTGGAAACACCATATATTTT
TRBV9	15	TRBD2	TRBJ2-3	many	CASSVVPRGSDTQYF	TGTGCCAGCAGCGTAGTTCCCCGCGGGAGCGATACGCAGTATTTT
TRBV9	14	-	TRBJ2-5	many	CASSVGSRTETQYF	TGTGCCAGCAGCGTAGGAAGTAGAACGGAGACCCAGTACTTC
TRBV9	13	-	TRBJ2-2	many	CASSAVFTGELFF	TGTGCCAGCAGCGCCGTTTTCACCGGGGAGCTGTTTTTT
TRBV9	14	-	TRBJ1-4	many	CASSEGQGNEKLFF	TGTGCCAGCAGCGAGGGGCAGGGTAACGAAAAACTGTTTTTT
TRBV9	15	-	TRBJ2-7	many	CASSSTPTSSYEQYF	TGTGCCAGCAGCTCTACTCCAACTTCCTCCTACGAGCAGTACTTC
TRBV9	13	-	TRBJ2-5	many	CASSVVVGETQYF	TGTGCCAGCAGCGTAGTTGTGGGGGAGACCCAGTACTTC
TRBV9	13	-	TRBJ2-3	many	CASSRTLPDTQYF	TGTGCCAGCAGCCGCACCTTGCCAGATACGCAGTATTTT
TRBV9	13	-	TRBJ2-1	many	CASSVDSSWEQFF	TGTGCCAGCAGCGTTGACTCCTCATGGGAGCAGTTCTTC
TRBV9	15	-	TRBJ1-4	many	CASSVSPQGNEKLFF	TGTGCCAGCAGCGTTTCCCCACAGGGAAATGAAAAACTGTTTTTT
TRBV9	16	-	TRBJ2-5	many	CASSTPLGGGRETQYF	TGTGCCAGCAGCACCCCTCTGGGGGGAGGTAGGGAGACCCAGTACTTC
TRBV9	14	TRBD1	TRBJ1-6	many	CASSAGGGNSPLHF	TGTGCCAGCAGCGCAGGGGGTGGGAATTCACCCCTCCACTTT
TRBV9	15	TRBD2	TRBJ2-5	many	CASSVSSGYQETQYF	TGTGCCAGCAGCGTCTCTAGCGGTTACCAAGAGACCCAGTACTTC
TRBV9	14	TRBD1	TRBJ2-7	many	CASSPGQASYEQYF	TGTGCCAGCAGCCCAGGACAGGCCTCCTACGAGCAGTACTTC
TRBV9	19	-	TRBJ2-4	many	CASSVASTVPGGAKNIQYF	TGTGCCAGCAGCGTAGCGAGCACAGTCCCCGGTGGAGCCAAAAACATTCAGTACTTC
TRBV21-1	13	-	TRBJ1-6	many	CASSREGNSPLHF	TGTGCCAGCAGCCGGGAGGGGAATTCACCCCTCCACTTT
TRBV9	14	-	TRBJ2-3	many	CASSVESGGDTQYF	TGTGCCAGCAGCGTAGAATCAGGTGGGGATACGCAGTATTTT
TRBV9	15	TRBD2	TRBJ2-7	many	CASSPVPAGRYEQYF	TGTGCCAGCAGCCCGGTTCCAGCGGGAAGGTACGAGCAGTACTTC
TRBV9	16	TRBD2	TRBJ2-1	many	CASSVYASGRNNEQFF	TGTGCCAGCAGCGTCTATGCTAGCGGGAGGAACAATGAGCAGTTCTTC
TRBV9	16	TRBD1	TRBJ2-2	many	CASSAGGRVGTGELFF	TGTGCCAGCAGCGCAGGGGGAAGGGTTGGCACCGGGGAGCTGTTTTTT
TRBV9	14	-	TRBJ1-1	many	CASSVSSRHTEAFF	TGTGCCAGCAGCGTGAGCTCCCGGCACACTGAAGCTTTCTTT